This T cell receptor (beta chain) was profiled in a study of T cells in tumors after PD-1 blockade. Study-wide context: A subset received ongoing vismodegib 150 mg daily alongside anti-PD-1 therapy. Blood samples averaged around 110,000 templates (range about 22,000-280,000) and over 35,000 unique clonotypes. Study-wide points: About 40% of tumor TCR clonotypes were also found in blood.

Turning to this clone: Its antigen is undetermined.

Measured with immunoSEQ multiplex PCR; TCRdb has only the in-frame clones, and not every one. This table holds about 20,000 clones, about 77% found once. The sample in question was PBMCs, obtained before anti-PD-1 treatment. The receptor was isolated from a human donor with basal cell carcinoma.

The CDR3 nucleotides are TGTTCGTCTGGAAGGGATCGAACTGAAGCTTTCTTT. Translating it yields CSSGRDRTEAFF. The V gene is TRBV7-2, the J gene TRBJ1-1, with D hard to call. Germline-derived CDR1 and CDR2 are SGHTA and FQGNSA. This CDR3 region has 12 residues.